Reported below is one T cell receptor (beta chain). Its antigen is undetermined. This record comes from a study of pediatric ulcerative colitis. Notes on the study in general: Substantially fewer templates came from a couple of patients' blood samples. Total lymphocyte DNA, not sorted subsets, was the template.

The ends were cut back, 7 bases at V and 6 bases at J, with 16 bases in the middle. Germline CDR1 and CDR2: MNHNY and SVGAGI (reference sequence). This CDR3 has 13 residues. The rectum was sampled with one to two pinch biopsies at colonoscopy. Generated by immunoSEQ multiplex PCR, the TCRdb table keeps only in-frame clones and is missing some. Found here are tens of thousands of clones, about 81% of them singletons; the top ten hold 8.6%. The rearrangement uses TRBV6-6 and TRBJ2-7; D not resolved. This receptor was taken from a boy aged 5 to 17 with severe ulcerative colitis. Material: gut tissue. The CDR3 spells CASKSRVEGEQYF. CDR3 sequence (DNA): TGTGCCAGCAAGTCACGGGTAGAAGGCGAGCAGTACTTC.